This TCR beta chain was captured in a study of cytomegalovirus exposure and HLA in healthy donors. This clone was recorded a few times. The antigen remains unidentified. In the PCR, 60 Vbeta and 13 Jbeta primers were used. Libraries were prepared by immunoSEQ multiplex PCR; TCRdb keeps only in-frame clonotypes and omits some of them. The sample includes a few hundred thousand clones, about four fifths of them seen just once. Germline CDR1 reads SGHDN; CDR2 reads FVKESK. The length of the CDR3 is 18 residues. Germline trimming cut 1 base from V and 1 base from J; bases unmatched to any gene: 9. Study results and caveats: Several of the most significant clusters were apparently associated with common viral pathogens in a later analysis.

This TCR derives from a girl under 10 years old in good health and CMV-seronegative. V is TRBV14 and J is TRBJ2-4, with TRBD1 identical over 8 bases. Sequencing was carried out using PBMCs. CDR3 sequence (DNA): TGTGCCAGCAGCCAAGGGACCACAGGGGGGACGGCCAAAAACATTCAGTACTTC. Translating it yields CASSQGTTGGTAKNIQYF.